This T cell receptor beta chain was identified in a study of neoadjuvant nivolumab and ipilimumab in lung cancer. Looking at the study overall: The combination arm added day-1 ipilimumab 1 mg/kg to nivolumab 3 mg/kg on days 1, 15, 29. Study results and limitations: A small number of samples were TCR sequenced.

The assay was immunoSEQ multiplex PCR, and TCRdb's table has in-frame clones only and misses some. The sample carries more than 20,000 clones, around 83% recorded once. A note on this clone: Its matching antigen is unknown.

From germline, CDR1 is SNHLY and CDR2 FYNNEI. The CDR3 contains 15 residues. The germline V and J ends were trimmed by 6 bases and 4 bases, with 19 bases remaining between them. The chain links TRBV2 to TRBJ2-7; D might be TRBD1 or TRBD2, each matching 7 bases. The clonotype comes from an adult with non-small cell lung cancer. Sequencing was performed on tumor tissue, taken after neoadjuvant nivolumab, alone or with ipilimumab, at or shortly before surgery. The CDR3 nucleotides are TGTGCCAGCAGCTTTGGGGATCAGGGGGGGTACGAGCAGTACTTC. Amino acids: CASSFGDQGGYEQYF.